What follows describes a single TCR beta chain. Its cognate antigen is unknown. This sample is part of a study of blood T cells in healthy people across ages. Study-wide points: A roughly linear fall in TCR beta diversity per million T cells was seen with increasing age.

A J-beta primer mix and a sample-barcoded 5' primer were used in a second PCR of roughly 7 to 12 cycles. Each CDR3 protein gets one entry after TCRdb re-called the 5' RACE reads with MiXCR. The data hold 1.8 million or so distinct CDR3 sequences, with roughly two fifths observed a single time. The V end was cut by 0 bases, the J end by 3 bases, with 5 bases between. The CDR3 covers 13 residues. Germline assignment: CDR1 SGHRS and CDR2 YFSETQ. This rearrangement joins TRBV5-1 to TRBJ2-3; no clear D. This clonotype originated in a human donor in good health. Sequencing input: blood. CDR3 residues: CASSLEWTDTQYF. In nucleotides, the CDR3 is TGCGCCAGCAGCTTGGAGTGGACAGATACGCAGTATTTT. Full variable domain (rest looked up from reference TRBV5-1 and TRBJ2-3): KAGVTQTPRYLIKTRGQQVTLSCSPISGHRSVSWYQQTPGQGLQFLFEYFSETQRNKGNFPGRFSGRQFSNSRSEMNVSTLELGDSALYLCASSLEWTDTQYFGPGTRLTVL.